The 32 T cell receptor beta chains presented below share a single source sample, sequenced in a study of blood T cell repertoires in COVID-19 (dated by TCRdb to the early 2020s). Library method: the immunoSEQ multiplex PCR assay. Held by TCRdb, this immuneACCESS table contains in-frame sequences only and omits some clones. Under half of the omission traces to an unresolved V gene where checked; the cause of the rest is unknown. The sample data list roughly 240,000 clones, and 90% of these were observed just once. The ten largest clones take up roughly 0.95% of the sample. Sequencing was done on a sample of PBMCs or T cells enriched from blood (not recorded which). The receptors stem from a man aged 45-65 years who had been exposed to COVID-19.

This clone turned up a few times. The V and J genes are TRBV18 and TRBJ1-5; D call uncertain. The CDR3 length is 15 residues. V lost 4 bases and J 2 bases, leaving 12 bases between the germline ends. Germline assignment: CDR1 KGHSH and CDR2 LQKENI. CDR3 amino acids: CASSQSVQGNQPQHF. The CDR3 DNA reads TGTGCCAGCTCACAGTCAGTTCAGGGCAATCAGCCCCAGCATTTT. Supplemented by reference TRBV18 and TRBJ1-5, the full variable domain reads NAGVMQNPRHLVRRRGQEARLRCSPMKGHSHVYWYRQLPEEGLKFMVYLQKENIIDESGMPKERFSAEFPKEGPSILRIQQVVRGDSAAYFCASSQSVQGNQPQHFGDGTRLSIL.

This chain connects TRBV6-5 to TRBJ1-5, with TRBD1 as a possible D gene (5 bases). CDR3 length equals 13 residues. The ends were cut back, 2 bases at V and 6 bases at J, with 8 bases in the middle. Germline V CDR1 and CDR2: MNHEY, SVGAGI. CDR3 in DNA: TGTGCCAGCAGTTACCTAAGGGGTCAGCCCCAGCATTTT. It translates to CASSYLRGQPQHF.

There are a few counts of this clone. The rearrangement uses TRBV6-5 and TRBJ2-7, with D maybe TRBD2 (6 bases). This CDR3 contains 14 residues. The V gene lost 4 bases and the J gene lost 6 bases, with 16 bases spanning the gap. Germline CDR1 is MNHEY and CDR2 is SVGAGI. This CDR3 reads CASSSNLAGGEQYV. The CDR3 DNA is TGTGCCAGCAGTTCCAACCTGGCCGGGGGCGAGCAGTACGTC.

V usage is TRBV19 and J usage is TRBJ2-7; D remains ambiguous. In germline, CDR1 is LNHDA, CDR2 SQIVND (reference sequence). The CDR3 sequence is 13 residues long. The V end lost 0 bases, the J end lost 2 bases, and 5 bases lay between the germline ends. This CDR3 is CASSIDLTYEQYV. CDR3 nucleotides: TGTGCCAGTAGTATAGATCTAACCTACGAGCAGTACGTC.

This clone was observed a handful of times. The chain recombines TRBV7-3 with TRBJ1-4; D is possibly TRBD1 (5 bases). With 5 bases removed from V and 8 bases from J, the gap between germline ends came to 12 bases. From germline, CDR1 is SGHTA and CDR2 FQGTGA. The CDR3 runs 13 residues. CDR3 region: CASSPYKGEKLFF. CDR3 in DNA: TGTGCCAGCAGCCCGTACAAGGGGGAAAAACTGTTTTTT.

The J gene is TRBJ1-2, the V gene TRBV21-1. TRBV21-1 is a documented pseudogene. The CDR3 is 16 residues long. The CDR3: CASSPPWVGEGPGYTF. CDR3 sequence (DNA): TGTGCCAGCAGCCCTCCCTGGGTCGGGGAGGGGCCTGGCTACACCTTC.

This sequence joins TRBV11-3 and TRBJ2-7; D is perhaps TRBD2 (5 bases). Trimming took 2 bases from V and 6 from J, leaving 17 bases between them. The germline gives CDR1 SGHNT, CDR2 YENEEA. CDR3 length: 15 amino acids. CDR3 protein: CASSLSWELVGEQYV. In DNA form, the CDR3 reads TGTGCCAGCAGCTTATCGTGGGAACTAGTAGGCGAGCAGTACGTC.

The chain recombines TRBV6-5 with TRBJ1-1; tentatively, D is TRBD1 (6 bases). Trimming cost V 1 base and J 8 bases, with 11 bases left between them. Germline-derived CDR1 and CDR2 are MNHEY and SVGAGI. This CDR3 has 13 amino acids. CDR3 nucleotide sequence: TGTGCCAGCAGTTACTTTACCGGGACAGAAGCTTTCTTT. Protein product: CASSYFTGTEAFF.

This chain connects TRBV11-3 to TRBJ2-1; 7 bases map to TRBD2. Per germline, CDR1 SGHNT and CDR2 YENEEA. The junction had 17 bases not matched to a gene; V was cut back by 5 bases and J by 1 base. The CDR3 has 19 amino acids. Here the CDR3 reads CASSLGVSRGLYSYNEQFF. CDR3 in DNA: TGTGCCAGCAGCCTAGGTGTGTCGCGGGGACTATATTCCTACAATGAGCAGTTCTTC.

This rearrangement joins TRBV3-1 (or the pseudogene TRBV3-2) to TRBJ1-2, with D perhaps matching TRBD1 (6 bases). Deletions cut 4 bases from V and 5 bases from J, with 17 bases between. In germline, CDR1 is LGHDT, CDR2 YNNKEL (reference sequence). This CDR3 has 15 amino acids. CDR3 in DNA: TGTGCCAGCAGCCTTTTCAGGGGTAGTGTTTATGGCTACACCTTC. It encodes CASSLFRGSVYGYTF.

As concerns this clone: Different DNA sequences within this sample yield the same CDR3. The chain links TRBV4-1 to TRBJ2-5, with a tentative D call TRBD1 (6 bases). The V gene's germline CDR1 is MGHRA and CDR2 YSYEKL. V shed 0 bases and J shed 1 base, with 9 bases lying between them. This CDR3 contains 15 residues. DNA of the CDR3: TGCGCCAGCAGCCAAGATGACAGGCTCCAAGAGACCCAGTACTTC. Its translation is CASSQDDRLQETQYF.

V usage is TRBV2 and J usage is TRBJ2-7; the match to TRBD1 covers 9 bases. Per the germline V gene, CDR1 is SNHLY and CDR2 is FYNNEI. The CDR3 loop spans 14 amino acids. The trim removed 6 bases at V and 1 base at J, leaving 4 bases unmatched. The CDR3 DNA sequence: TGTGCCAGCAGCTCGGACAGGGGATCCTACGAGCAGTACTTC. It codes for CASSSDRGSYEQYF.

This rearrangement joins TRBV5-5 to TRBJ1-2, with D uncertain. The germline V gene encodes CDR1 SGHKS and CDR2 YYEKEE (reference sequence). The V gene lost 1 base and the J gene lost 6 bases, with 10 bases spanning the gap. The CDR3 has 13 residues. The CDR3, as DNA: TGTGCCAGCAGCTTGATACCCGCGGATGGCTACACCTTC. It codes for CASSLIPADGYTF.

DNA for the CDR3: TGTGCCAGCAGCTTAGAGACGACTATAAACACCATATATTTT. Residues: CASSLETTINTIYF. V is TRBV11-2 and J is TRBJ1-3; D uncertain. The V end lost 0 bases, the J end lost 6 bases, and 9 bases lay between the germline ends. The CDR3 has 14 amino acids. Germline-derived CDR1 and CDR2 are SGHAT and FQNNGV.

A note on this clone: One end of the junction varies from germline; a read error may be responsible. In DNA form, the CDR3 reads TGCAGTGCTAGAGACCGGACAGGGTCTGTGTTT. It yields the protein CSARDRTGSVF. The chain is built from TRBV20-1 and TRBJ1-5, with 8 nucleotides matching TRBD1. The CDR3 is 11 amino acids. Germline V gene data show CDR1 as DFQATT and CDR2 as SNEGSKA (reference sequence).

The chain recombines TRBV18 with TRBJ1-3; no definite D call. Germline CDR1 reads KGHSH; CDR2 reads LQKENI. The ends were cut back, 2 bases at V and 0 bases at J, with 11 bases in the middle. The CDR3 is 16 amino acids. CDR3: CASSPSQINSGNTIYF. In nucleotides, the CDR3 is TGTGCCAGCTCACCAAGTCAGATCAACTCTGGAAACACCATATATTTT.

This clone was detected only a few times. The chain has TRBV5-8 and TRBJ1-6, with D unclear. Trimming removed 0 bases from V and 10 bases from J, with 14 bases in between. The germline gives CDR1 SGHTS, CDR2 YDEGEE. This CDR3 has 15 amino acids. CDR3 bases: TGTGCCAGCAGCTTGGAGTCCTATATGGGCTCACCCCTCCACTTT. This translates into CASSLESYMGSPLHF.

The chain has TRBV11-3 and TRBJ2-2; 7 bases are a match to TRBD1. The CDR3 has 15 amino acids. Germline CDR1 reads SGHNT; CDR2 reads YENEEA. The ends lost 5 bases at V and 2 bases at J; junction bases unmatched: 5. Here the CDR3 reads CASSRDRANTGELFF. As DNA, the CDR3 is TGTGCCAGCAGCCGTGACAGGGCAAACACCGGGGAGCTGTTTTTT.

The J gene is TRBJ2-1, the V gene TRBV10-3; 11 bases match TRBD2. V gave up 5 bases and J gave up 8 bases; unmatched junction bases: 8. The CDR3 spans 15 residues. Germline CDR1 and CDR2: ENHRY and SYGVKD. CDR3 region: CAISSTSGSFYEQFF. As DNA, the CDR3 is TGTGCCATCAGTAGTACTAGCGGGAGTTTCTATGAGCAGTTCTTC.

The gene calls are TRBV15 and TRBJ2-2, with a possible D match to TRBD1 (5 bases). Trimming removed 1 base at V and 2 bases at J, with 11 bases between. Germline loops: CDR1 LNHNV, CDR2 YYDKDF (reference sequence). The CDR3 loop spans 16 amino acids. The CDR3 reads CATSRVPQGNTGELFF. For the CDR3, the DNA is TGTGCCACCAGCAGAGTCCCGCAGGGTAACACCGGGGAGCTGTTTTTT.

This chain connects TRBV5-1 to TRBJ1-3, with TRBD1 identical over 7 bases. The CDR3 has 17 residues. CDR1 SGHRS and CDR2 YFSETQ come from the germline V gene. The V segment lost 3 bases and the J segment 0 bases; nucleotides outside the gene matches: 9. The CDR3, as DNA: TGCGCCAGCAGCTGGACGACAGGGCAGCTCTCTGGAAACACCATATATTTT. Translation gives CASSWTTGQLSGNTIYF. Combining the CDR3 with reference TRBV5-1 and TRBJ1-3 gives the whole variable domain KAGVTQTPRYLIKTRGQQVTLSCSPISGHRSVSWYQQTPGQGLQFLFEYFSETQRNKGNFPGRFSGRQFSNSRSEMNVSTLELGDSALYLCASSWTTGQLSGNTIYFGEGSWLTVV.

The chain recombines TRBV25-1 with TRBJ2-2, with a weak D call TRBD1 (6 bases). The germline CDR1 and CDR2 sequences are MGHDK and SYGVNS. The V gene lost 6 bases and the J gene lost 6 bases, with 14 bases spanning the gap. The CDR3 contains 14 residues. In DNA form, the CDR3 reads TGTGCCAGCAGAGAACCGGGACATCCCGGGGAGCTGTTTTTT. Translation: CASREPGHPGELFF.

The gene calls are TRBV11-3 and TRBJ2-1; a possible D gene is TRBD1 (5 bases). Germline lookup yields CDR1 SGHNT and CDR2 YENEEA. Trimming left V 0 bases short and J 7 bases short, with 13 bases between. This CDR3 contains 15 residues. The CDR3: CASSLDFGAPNEQFF. In DNA, the CDR3 is TGTGCCAGCAGCTTAGATTTTGGGGCCCCGAATGAGCAGTTCTTC.

This chain uses TRBV28 with TRBJ1-1, with a possible D match to TRBD1 (6 bases). The CDR3 is 15 residues long. Germline V gene lookup returns CDR1 MDHEN and CDR2 SYDVKM. V was trimmed by 8 bases and J by 5 bases, leaving 21 bases between them. CDR3 DNA: TGTGCCAGCGAATATGGGGGGGGCGCGGGAACTGAAGCTTTCTTT. This codes for CASEYGGGAGTEAFF.

This chain uses TRBV28 with TRBJ1-5; 10 bases are a match to TRBD1. The CDR3 sequence is 17 residues long. V gave up 11 bases and J gave up 0 bases; unmatched junction bases: 13. The germline V gene encodes CDR1 MDHEN and CDR2 SYDVKM. The CDR3 loop reads CASYGTGEAYSNQPQHF. As DNA, the CDR3 is TGTGCCTCCTACGGGACAGGGGAAGCTTATAGCAATCAGCCCCAGCATTTT. Full variable domain (rest looked up from reference TRBV28 and TRBJ1-5): DVKVTQSSRYLVKRTGEKVFLECVQDMDHENMFWYRQDPGLGLRLIYFSYDVKMKEKGDIPEGYSVSREKKERFSLILESASTNQTSMYLCASYGTGEAYSNQPQHFGDGTRLSIL.

This clone was counted only a few times. The V call is TRBV7-2, the J call TRBJ1-5; no clear D. Trimming left V 1 base short and J 0 bases short, with 7 bases between. Germline V CDR1 and CDR2: SGHTA, FQGNSA. The CDR3 spans 15 residues. The DNA for the CDR3 is TGTGCCAGCAGCTTAGTCCCGTTTAGCAATCAGCCCCAGCATTTT. Protein product: CASSLVPFSNQPQHF.

The rearrangement joins TRBV5-1 to TRBJ2-3; 12 positions agree with TRBD2. The CDR3 runs to 16 residues. The junction had 9 bases not matched to a gene; V was cut back by 5 bases and J by 5 bases. Germline-derived CDR1 and CDR2 are SGHRS and YFSETQ. The DNA of the CDR3 is TGCGCCAGCAGTAGGCTAGCGGGGGGGCAAGGAGATACGCAGTATTTT. Its translation is CASSRLAGGQGDTQYF.

The chain recombines TRBV2 with TRBJ2-5; 11 positions agree with TRBD2. This CDR3 has 16 amino acids. Germline trimming cut 3 bases from V and 5 bases from J; bases unmatched to any gene: 8. The V gene's germline CDR1 is SNHLY and CDR2 FYNNEI. The CDR3 DNA reads TGTGCCAGCAGTGATTTGGGACTAGCGGCCCTGGAGACCCAGTACTTC. This codes for CASSDLGLAALETQYF.

V gene TRBV11-3 combines with J gene TRBJ2-3; D not certain. Germline-derived CDR1 and CDR2 are SGHNT and YENEEA. V was cut by 0 bases and J by 7 bases, with 8 bases left in between. The CDR3 sequence is 13 residues long. CDR3 sequence: CASSLDRVNTQYF. The CDR3 nucleotides read TGTGCCAGCAGCTTAGATCGAGTGAATACGCAGTATTTT.

The table lists this clone with a count of one. Within the sample, other DNA sequences also encode this same CDR3. The chain carries TRBV28 and TRBJ1-1, with 10 bases lining up with TRBD1. Germline assignment: CDR1 MDHEN and CDR2 SYDVKM. Trimming cost V 4 bases and J 5 bases; bases outside gene matches: 1. The CDR3 runs to 13 residues. The CDR3 bases are TGTGCCAGCAGTTCGGGACAGGGGACTGAAGCTTTCTTT. Amino acid sequence: CASSSGQGTEAFF.

This sequence joins TRBV6-1 and TRBJ2-7; D might be TRBD2 (6 bases). Germline assignment: CDR1 MNHNS and CDR2 SASEGT. V was cut by 2 bases and J by 2 bases, with 10 bases left in between. This CDR3 has 14 residues. The DNA for the CDR3 is TGTGCCAGCAGTGAAAGGAGGGGCCCCTACGAGCAGTACGTC. It encodes CASSERRGPYEQYV.

V gene TRBV18 combines with J gene TRBJ1-2, with D perhaps matching TRBD1 (5 bases). Germline V CDR1 and CDR2: KGHSH, LQKENI. The CDR3 runs 14 residues. Trimming removed 0 bases at V and 6 bases at J, with 11 bases between. CDR3 in amino acids: CASSPPNRFHGYTF. CDR3 DNA sequence: TGTGCCAGCTCACCACCCAACAGGTTCCATGGCTACACCTTC.